A selection of T cell receptor beta chains follows, all from one sample in a study of regulatory T cells in long-lasting Graves disease. TCRdb used MiXCR to reprocess the multiplex PCR reads, holding one entry per CDR3 protein. This sample carries 550,000 to 650,000 distinct CDR3 sequences, about 16% of them seen once, and the ten largest clones take 12%. The same data also went into a second study, on T cells in Graves' hyperthyroidism and ophthalmopathy.

This sample comprised peripheral blood mononuclear cells (PBMCs), obtained at new diagnosis, from a patient treated with antithyroid drugs. The receptors were sampled from a young man with Graves disease. Each CDR3 is given with its conserved first and last residue. D genes are given only for firm matches. For some rows the clone size is stated as once, few or many, or as a class when expanded; others skip it.

D	V	J	size	DNA	CDR3
NA	TRBV4-1	TRBJ1-1	NA	TGCGCCAGCAGCCAAGAATTGGGACTGAACACTGAAGCTTTCTTT	CASSQELGLNTEAFF
NA	TRBV11-2	TRBJ2-1	many	TGTGCCAGCAGCTACCAGGGAATGTACAATGAGCAGTTCTTC	CASSYQGMYNEQFF
NA	TRBV11-2	TRBJ2-7	many	TGTGCCAGCAGCTTAGCAGGTGGGGCAGCCTACGAGCAGTACTTC	CASSLAGGAAYEQYF
TRBD2	TRBV29-1	TRBJ2-7	few	TGCGGGATTAGCGGGGGGACTTCCTACGAGCAGTACTTC	CGISGGTSYEQYF
NA	TRBV11-2	TRBJ2-2	few	TGTGCCAGCAGCTCCTGGACTGTGACCACCGGGGAGCTGTTTTTT	CASSSWTVTTGELFF
TRBD1	TRBV30	TRBJ1-1	many	TGTGCCTGGAGTGGTCTCAGGGGGACGTTTCAACTCCCTGAAGCTTTCTTT	CAWSGLRGTFQLPEAFF
NA	TRBV7-9	TRBJ1-1	NA	TGTGCCAGCAGCCCCGCCTCCGAGTTTGTCTTGAGGAACACTGAAGCTTTCTTT	CASSPASEFVLRNTEAFF
NA	TRBV18	TRBJ1-2	NA	TGTGCCAGCTCACCCGGTTCAGGTTATAACTATGGCTACACCTTC	CASSPGSGYNYGYTF
NA	TRBV25-1	TRBJ1-6	few	TGTGCCAGCAGGGACCTTGTTAATTCACCCCTCCACTTT	CASRDLVNSPLHF
NA	TRBV2	TRBJ1-1	many	TGTGCCACCGACAGGATACCTATGAACACTGAAGCTTTCTTT	CATDRIPMNTEAFF
TRBD1	TRBV5-1	TRBJ1-1	many	TGCGCCAGCAGTCCTCGCTTCCGACAGGGGGCCGGTTACACTGAAGCTTTCTTT	CASSPRFRQGAGYTEAFF
NA	TRBV4-1	TRBJ2-7	NA	TGCGCCAGCAGCCAAGTCTCCAGATCGAACGTCTACGAGCAGTACTTC	CASSQVSRSNVYEQYF
NA	TRBV20-1	TRBJ1-6	few	TGCAGTGCTAGAGACCTGGACCGGTCGAGCTCCTATAATTCACCCCTCCACTTT	CSARDLDRSSSYNSPLHF
TRBD1	TRBV3-1	TRBJ1-5	few	TGTGCCAGCAGCCAAGGCCGAACAGGGGGACAGCCCCAGCATTTT	CASSQGRTGGQPQHF
TRBD1	TRBV5-4	TRBJ2-2	NA	TGTGCCAGCAGCCCCTCGTCCCAGGGGGTGGGCGGGGAGCTGTTTTTT	CASSPSSQGVGGELFF
NA	TRBV7-9	TRBJ2-6	few	TGTGCCAGCAGCTTAACCGGTGGGGCCAACGTCCTGACTTTC	CASSLTGGANVLTF
NA	TRBV6-5	TRBJ2-7	NA	TGTGCCAGCAGTTACGATCCGGGGAGCTCCTACGAGCAGTACTTC	CASSYDPGSSYEQYF
NA	TRBV11-1	TRBJ2-3	many	TGTGCCAGCAGCTTAGCGCCGGGGAGATCGATCACAGATACGCAGTATTTT	CASSLAPGRSITDTQYF
NA	TRBV3-1	TRBJ1-2	many	TGTGCCAGCAGCCAAGATTTGAGGGGACGTGGCTACACCTTC	CASSQDLRGRGYTF
TRBD2	TRBV7-2	TRBJ2-4	many	TGTGCCAGCAGTTCCCCGGGACTAGGTGGGCGGCTGTACTTC	CASSSPGLGGRLYF
NA	TRBV5-1	TRBJ2-7	NA	TGCGCCAGTAGGGACGGTTTTAACTACGAGCAGTACTTC	CASRDGFNYEQYF
TRBD2	TRBV11-2	TRBJ2-5	many	TGTGCCAGCAGTGGACTAGGGGAGACCCAGTACTTC	CASSGLGETQYF